This entry concerns a single T cell receptor beta chain. Original processing notes: By means of reference gene primer amplification, nucleated cell counts were estimated. Repertoires were generated with immunoSEQ multiplex PCR, while TCRdb's copy carries only in-frame clones and drops some. The D gene and trimming were derived from the DNA, and the V and J assignments and clone size from that table. The sample lists more than 400,000 clones, 90% occurring once. Researchers sorted participants into cohorts using their self-reported clinical history. Recovery meant two consecutive negative NP/OP PCR tests, professional clearance, or resolved symptoms. The data originate from a study of blood T cell repertoires in COVID-19. Study context: Specimens from acute and convalescent COVID-19 originated in the United States, Italy and Spain.

This CDR3 contains 13 residues. Per germline, CDR1 MDHEN and CDR2 SYDVKM. V was pared by 5 bases and J by 9 bases, with 6 bases of the junction left unmatched. This receptor was identified in a man between 18 and 29 years old who had recovered from COVID-19. This chain uses TRBV28 with TRBJ2-7; TRBD2 matches at 11 bases. The sequencing sample was made of PBMCs or T cells enriched from blood (not recorded which). CDR3 sequence reads: CASSTPGTSGQYF. The CDR3 DNA reads TGTGCCAGCAGTACCCCCGGGACTAGCGGGCAGTACTTC.